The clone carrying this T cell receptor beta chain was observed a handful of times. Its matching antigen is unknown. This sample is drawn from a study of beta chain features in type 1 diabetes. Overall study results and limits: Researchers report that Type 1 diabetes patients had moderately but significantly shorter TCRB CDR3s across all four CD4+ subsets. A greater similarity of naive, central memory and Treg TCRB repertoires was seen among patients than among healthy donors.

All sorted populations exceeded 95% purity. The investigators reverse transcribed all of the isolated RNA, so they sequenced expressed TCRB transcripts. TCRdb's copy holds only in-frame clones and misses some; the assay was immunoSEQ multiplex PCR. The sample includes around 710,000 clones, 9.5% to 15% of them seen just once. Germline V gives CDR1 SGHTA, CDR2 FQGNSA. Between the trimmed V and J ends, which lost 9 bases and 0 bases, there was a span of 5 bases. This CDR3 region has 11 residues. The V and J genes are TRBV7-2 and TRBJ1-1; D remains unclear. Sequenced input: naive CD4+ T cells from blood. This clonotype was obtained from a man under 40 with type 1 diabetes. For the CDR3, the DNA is TGTGCCAGTGGGGTGAACACTGAAGCTTTCTTT. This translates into CASGVNTEAFF. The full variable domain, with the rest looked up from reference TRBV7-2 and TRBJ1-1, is GAGVSQSPSNKVTEKGKDVELRCDPISGHTALYWYRQSLGQGLEFLIYFQGNSAPDKSGLPSDRFSAERTGGSVSTLTIQRTQQEDSAVYLCASGVNTEAFFGQGTRLTVV.